Following are 15 T cell receptor beta chains from one sample sequenced in a study of shared clonotypes between healthy human individuals (dated by TCRdb to 2018 to 2020). Library preparation used the immunoSEQ multiplex PCR assay. The immuneACCESS repertoire file appears here via TCRdb, limited to in-frame rearrangements. These files lack a portion of the clones; in checked studies, under half of the deficit traces to unresolved V genes, and the cause of the others is not known. This sample lists roughly 2.2 million clones; just under 95% were detected once. Of the sample, approximately 0.39% falls within the top ten clones. Sequencing input: naive CD4+ T cells from PBMCs. The sample's cell subset or site label, in plain terms: CD45RA+ positively selected. The receptor source for this set is a man aged 18 to 30 in good health. Some clones in this sample may be carry-over from other donors' samples.

The gene calls are TRBV6-5 and TRBJ2-1; D gene uncertain. CDR1 and CDR2 (germline): MNHEY, SVGAGI. Trimming took 5 bases from V and 4 from J, leaving 6 bases between them. This CDR3 has 12 residues. The CDR3 nucleotides read TGTGCCAGCAGTCACCGGTACAATGAGCAGTTCTTC. Encoded protein: CASSHRYNEQFF.

The chain links TRBV28 to TRBJ2-7; a possible D gene is TRBD2 (6 bases). V was pared by 7 bases and J by 1 base, with 14 bases between. CDR3 length: 14 amino acids. CDR1 is MDHEN and CDR2 is SYDVKM in the germline V gene. Here the CDR3 DNA reads TGTGCCAGCACCCGGGCTGGGACTTCCTACGAGCAGTACTTC. Amino acids: CASTRAGTSYEQYF.

CDR3 protein: CASSLERMNYGYTF. The DNA of the CDR3 is TGTGCCAGCAGCTTAGAACGGATGAACTATGGCTACACCTTC. V usage is TRBV7-9 and J usage is TRBJ1-2; no clear D gene. CDR3 length equals 14 residues. The germline CDR1 and CDR2 sequences are SEHNR and FQNEAQ (reference sequence). V dropped 1 base and J dropped 2 bases, with 8 bases sitting between them.

The V and J genes are TRBV19 and TRBJ1-3; D unclear. The CDR3 consists of 15 residues. The germline V and J ends were trimmed by 3 bases and 0 bases, with 9 bases remaining between them. Per germline, CDR1 LNHDA and CDR2 SQIVND (reference sequence). For the CDR3, the DNA is TGTGCCAGTAGTATCCGCCTCAGCTCTGGAAACACCATATATTTT. The encoded protein is CASSIRLSSGNTIYF.

The rearrangement links TRBV10-3 to TRBJ2-3; D is perhaps TRBD1 (5 bases). The V gene lost 7 bases and the J gene lost 8 bases, with 16 bases spanning the gap. Germline assignment: CDR1 ENHRY and CDR2 SYGVKD. There are 13 residues in the CDR3. For the CDR3, the DNA is TGTGCCATCACCCCGGACATGTCCAGTACGCAGTATTTT. Its translation is CAITPDMSSTQYF.

This clone was seen just once. The V and J genes are TRBV7-2 and TRBJ2-1, with 7 bases that match TRBD2. The ends lost 5 bases at V and 8 bases at J; junction bases unmatched: 15. Germline V gives CDR1 SGHTA, CDR2 FQGNSA. CDR3 length equals 16 residues. CDR3 DNA sequence: TGTGCCAGCAGCACAAGCGGGACTATCCCTTTTGATGAGCAGTTCTTC. It specifies CASSTSGTIPFDEQFF. The complete variable domain, with remaining parts taken from reference TRBV7-2 and TRBJ2-1, reads GAGVSQSPSNKVTEKGKDVELRCDPISGHTALYWYRQSLGQGLEFLIYFQGNSAPDKSGLPSDRFSAERTGGSVSTLTIQRTQQEDSAVYLCASSTSGTIPFDEQFFGPGTRLTVL.

The chain recombines TRBV2 with TRBJ2-5; D remains ambiguous. CDR1 is SNHLY, CDR2 FYNNEI, per germline. CDR3 size: 11 residues. The V end was cut by 4 bases, the J end by 9 bases, with 9 bases between. CDR3 nucleotides: TGTGCCAGCAGTGGCGCGCAGCCCCAGTACTTC. Translation gives CASSGAQPQYF.

This rearrangement joins TRBV11-3 to TRBJ2-1, with 7 bases aligning to TRBD2. CDR1 is SGHNT, CDR2 YENEEA, per germline. The CDR3 consists of 15 residues. J was trimmed by 0 bases and V by 8 bases; bases with no gene match: 7. The CDR3 DNA reads as TGTGCCAGCGCGGCTAGCGGAGACTCCTACAATGAGCAGTTCTTC. It yields the protein CASAASGDSYNEQFF.

This chain connects TRBV15 to TRBJ1-2; D is unclear. Germline V gene lookup returns CDR1 LNHNV and CDR2 YYDKDF (reference sequence). The CDR3 is made up of 14 amino acids. Trimming cost V 1 base and J 7 bases, with 13 bases left between them. CDR3 nucleotide sequence: TGTGCCACCAGCAGAGGCCCAGAGGGAGGTGGCTACACCTTC. Translation: CATSRGPEGGGYTF.

The J gene is TRBJ2-1, the V gene TRBV5-6; possibly TRBD1 for D (6 bases). This CDR3 is built from 14 residues. The V end lost 1 base, the J end lost 8 bases, and 13 bases lay between the germline ends. Germline V CDR1 and CDR2: SGHDT, YYEEEE. The CDR3 loop is CASSLWQGHYEQFF. The CDR3, as DNA: TGTGCCAGCAGCTTGTGGCAGGGGCACTATGAGCAGTTCTTC. Combining the CDR3 with reference TRBV5-6 and TRBJ2-1 gives the whole variable domain DAGVTQSPTHLIKTRGQQVTLRCSPKSGHDTVSWYQQALGQGPQFIFQYYEEEERQRGNFPDRFSGHQFPNYSSELNVNALLLGDSALYLCASSLWQGHYEQFFGPGTRLTVL.

The chain combines TRBV28 with TRBJ2-7, with a weak D call TRBD2 (6 bases). Trimming took off 6 bases at V and 4 bases at J, with 19 bases between the two ends. CDR3 length equals 15 residues. The germline CDR1 and CDR2 sequences are MDHEN and SYDVKM. CDR3 DNA: TGTGCCAGCAGCGATCGCGGGGCTGTACCTTACGAGCAGTACTTC. This gives the protein CASSDRGAVPYEQYF.

This clone came up a few times. This sequence joins TRBV7-9 and TRBJ2-2; 7 nucleotides agree with TRBD2. V was clipped by 7 bases and J by 6 bases; unmatched bases: 8. This CDR3 comprises 14 residues. Germline V CDR1 and CDR2: SEHNR, FQNEAQ (reference sequence). The CDR3 sequence: CASTPLGGPGELFF. In nucleotides, the CDR3 is TGTGCCAGCACCCCCCTGGGAGGGCCCGGGGAGCTGTTTTTT.

The chain employs TRBV9 and TRBJ2-1; either TRBD1 or TRBD2 may supply D (6 bases each). The CDR3 covers 15 residues. Germline V lookup: CDR1 SGDLS, CDR2 YYNGEE. V was cut by 0 bases and J by 4 bases, with 11 bases left in between. CDR3 sequence reads: CASSVAGAKYNEQFF. Here the CDR3 DNA reads TGTGCCAGCAGCGTAGCGGGGGCAAAGTACAATGAGCAGTTCTTC.

The chain recombines TRBV7-2 with TRBJ1-2; 9 bases map to TRBD1. The CDR3 has 18 amino acids. The J segment lost 7 bases and the V segment lost 6 bases, leaving 21 bases of the junction unmatched. Per germline, CDR1 SGHTA and CDR2 FQGNSA. For the CDR3, the DNA is TGTGCCAGCAGTCCCCAGCCACCCCGGGACAGGGTAATTCCTGGCTACACCTTC. This sequence encodes CASSPQPPRDRVIPGYTF.

The CDR3 sequence: CASSILPGQGILGANVLTF. The CDR3 coding sequence is TGCGCCAGCAGCATACTACCGGGACAGGGGATACTTGGGGCCAACGTCCTGACTTTC. This chain links TRBV5-1 with TRBJ2-6, with 10 bases aligning to TRBD1. Germline CDR1 is SGHRS and CDR2 is YFSETQ. The junction had 13 bases not matched to a gene; V was cut back by 4 bases and J by 3 bases. This CDR3 is built from 19 residues. Together with reference TRBV5-1 and TRBJ2-6, the CDR3 gives the full variable domain: KAGVTQTPRYLIKTRGQQVTLSCSPISGHRSVSWYQQTPGQGLQFLFEYFSETQRNKGNFPGRFSGRQFSNSRSEMNVSTLELGDSALYLCASSILPGQGILGANVLTFGAGSRLTVL.